This T cell receptor beta chain comes out of a study of vaccination effects on CD4 cells after COVID-19. Of note for this clone: The target antigen is unknown.

Pools of viral peptides were used by the ViraFEST assay to expand antigen-specific CD4+ T cells ahead of sequencing. CD4+ T cells were isolated after less than 13 days of culture. The participants, recipients of two vaccine doses, got either BNT162b2 or mRNA-1273. Clones were read by immunoSEQ multiplex PCR, and TCRdb kept only the in-frame ones, dropping some. The sample lists about 27,000 clones, about four fifths occurring once. This CDR3 contains 15 residues. The germline CDR1 and CDR2 sequences are LGHNA and YNFKEQ. V was trimmed by 7 bases and J by 0 bases, leaving 13 bases between them. This receptor was obtained from a human donor who received a COVID-19 vaccine. Some clones in this sample may be carry-over from other donors' samples. The rearrangement links TRBV4-2 to TRBJ1-5; D is ambiguous. The sample in question was CD4+ T cells from PBMCs cultured with HCoV-NL63 spike peptides, obtained after COVID-19 vaccination. The CDR3 nucleotides read TGTGCCAGCAAGAGGGAAGATTATAGCAATCAGCCCCAGCATTTT. This codes for CASKREDYSNQPQHF.